The present entry profiles one TCR beta chain with its context. Sequencing used immunoSEQ multiplex PCR; TCRdb keeps in-frame clones, though not all of them. The repertoire holds about 180,000 clones, 90% seen once, with 1.4% in the top ten. The sample originates from a study of control samples from healthy donors and cancer patients. The CDR3 loop spans 13 amino acids. Germline assignment: CDR1 SGHTA and CDR2 FQGNSA. V lost 1 base and J lost 4, with 8 bases in between. The chain recombines TRBV7-2 with TRBJ2-7; no clear D. The sequence was collected from a woman aged 50 to 60 in good health. Sequenced input: blood. In nucleotides, the CDR3 is TGTGCCAGCAGCTTAGTTGGGTTTTACGAGCAGTACTTC. Its translation is CASSLVGFYEQYF.